This is a list of T cell receptor beta chains from one sample in a study of OX40 agonist ivuxolimab in advanced cancers. The repertoire was sequenced with immunoSEQ multiplex PCR; TCRdb's copy has only in-frame clones and lacks some. Among some 50,000 clones listed, around 90% were seen once. The starting material was CD4+ or CD8+ T cells sorted from blood, obtained in a trial of the OX40 agonist ivuxolimab. These receptors originate from an adult with an advanced solid tumor such as melanoma, head and neck, liver or kidney cancer. Both conserved end residues are part of each CDR3. Fields, in order: clone size, V gene, D gene, J gene, CDR3 protein, CDR3 DNA. D genes are given only for firm matches. Clone size is not always given. Where it is, it says once, few, many or a class for expanded clones.

size: .; V: TRBV9; D: .; J: TRBJ2-2; CDR3: CASRDGTGELFF; DNA: TGTGCCAGCCGGGACGGAACCGGGGAGCTGTTTTTT
size: once; V: TRBV7-8; D: TRBD1; J: TRBJ1-2; CDR3: CASSQPAGGQGAEGYTF; DNA: TGTGCCAGCAGCCAACCGGCCGGGGGACAGGGGGCGGAGGGCTACACCTTC
size: .; V: TRBV6-4; D: .; J: TRBJ1-1; CDR3: CASSDSLNTEAFF; DNA: TGTGCCAGCAGCGACAGCCTGAACACTGAAGCTTTCTTT
size: .; V: TRBV11-2; D: .; J: TRBJ2-3; CDR3: CASSLEGGSDTQYF; DNA: TGTGCCAGCAGCTTAGAAGGGGGTTCAGATACGCAGTATTTT
size: .; V: TRBV6-1; D: .; J: TRBJ2-1; CDR3: CASSDGLAPYNEQFF; DNA: TGTGCCAGCAGTGACGGGCTAGCGCCTTACAATGAGCAGTTCTTC
size: .; V: TRBV29-1; D: .; J: TRBJ2-1; CDR3: CSVEGAFGYAYNEQFF; DNA: TGCAGCGTTGAAGGGGCTTTCGGGTACGCGTACAATGAGCAGTTCTTC
size: few; V: TRBV11-2; D: .; J: TRBJ1-2; CDR3: CASSLASYVDGYTF; DNA: TGTGCCAGCAGCTTAGCATCCTACGTGGATGGCTACACCTTC
size: .; V: TRBV5-1; D: .; J: TRBJ2-1; CDR3: CASSLGLGGSYNEQFF; DNA: TGCGCCAGCAGCTTGGGGCTAGGAGGATCCTACAATGAGCAGTTCTTC
size: few; V: TRBV27; D: TRBD1; J: TRBJ1-6; CDR3: CASSPTGGSPLHF; DNA: TGTGCCAGCAGCCCGACAGGGGGTTCACCCCTCCACTTT
size: .; V: TRBV9; D: .; J: TRBJ2-7; CDR3: CASSVGGARSYEQYF; DNA: TGTGCCAGCAGCGTAGGAGGGGCGAGGTCCTACGAGCAGTACTTC
size: .; V: TRBV11-2; D: .; J: TRBJ2-1; CDR3: CASSLFKEYPYNEQFF; DNA: TGTGCCAGCAGCCTCTTTAAGGAGTACCCCTACAATGAGCAGTTCTTC
size: .; V: TRBV11-2; D: .; J: TRBJ2-4; CDR3: CASSLMSRGNIQYF; DNA: TGTGCCAGCAGCTTAATGTCAAGGGGGAACATTCAGTACTTC
size: .; V: TRBV6-1; D: .; J: TRBJ1-1; CDR3: CASSDFDSFF; DNA: TGTGCCAGCAGTGATTTCGACAGTTTCTTT
size: .; V: TRBV6-6; D: TRBD1; J: TRBJ1-1; CDR3: CASRPHRGNTEAFF; DNA: TGTGCCAGCAGACCCCACAGGGGAAACACTGAAGCTTTCTTT
size: .; V: TRBV25-1; D: .; J: TRBJ1-3; CDR3: CASSEAPTGNTIYF; DNA: TGTGCCAGCAGTGAAGCCCCTACTGGAAACACCATATATTTT
size: .; V: TRBV6-4; D: TRBD2; J: TRBJ2-7; CDR3: CASSDSFLAGIYEQYF; DNA: TGTGCCAGCAGTGACTCGTTCCTAGCGGGAATCTACGAGCAGTACTTC
size: .; V: TRBV28; D: TRBD2; J: TRBJ2-1; CDR3: CASSLSTSGRAGEQFF; DNA: TGTGCCAGCAGTTTATCGACTAGCGGGAGGGCCGGTGAGCAGTTCTTC
size: .; V: TRBV27; D: .; J: TRBJ2-7; CDR3: CASSLEGVRGEQYF; DNA: TGTGCCAGCAGTTTAGAGGGGGTCCGGGGCGAGCAGTACTTC
size: .; V: TRBV18; D: .; J: TRBJ2-1; CDR3: CASSPGSYNEQFF; DNA: TGTGCCAGCTCACCGGGGAGTTACAATGAGCAGTTCTTC
size: .; V: TRBV6-5; D: TRBD1; J: TRBJ2-1; CDR3: CASSLSGTGASNEQFF; DNA: TGTGCCAGCAGTTTATCCGGGACAGGGGCCTCCAATGAGCAGTTCTTC
size: .; V: TRBV25-1; D: .; J: TRBJ2-7; CDR3: CASGRGEQYF; DNA: TGTGCCAGCGGCAGGGGCGAGCAGTACTTC
size: .; V: TRBV6-1; D: .; J: TRBJ2-3; CDR3: CASSPLKGGTSKDYF; DNA: TGTGCCAGCAGTCCGCTGAAGGGGGGCACTTCTAAGGATTATTTT
size: .; V: TRBV15; D: .; J: TRBJ2-7; CDR3: CATSGTFPGRVYEQYF; DNA: TGTGCCACCAGCGGCACCTTCCCGGGACGGGTTTACGAGCAGTACTTC
size: .; V: TRBV27; D: .; J: TRBJ2-3; CDR3: CATFTRRGTDTQYF; DNA: TGTGCCACCTTCACCCGGCGAGGCACAGATACGCAGTATTTT
size: .; V: TRBV27; D: .; J: TRBJ2-5; CDR3: CASSFSPNQETQYF; DNA: TGTGCCAGCAGTTTCTCTCCGAACCAAGAGACCCAGTACTTC
size: .; V: TRBV7-8; D: TRBD2; J: TRBJ2-1; CDR3: CASSNNPGGESYNEQFF; DNA: TGTGCCAGCAGCAACAACCCCGGGGGGGAATCTTACAATGAGCAGTTCTTC
size: .; V: TRBV27; D: .; J: TRBJ1-5; CDR3: CASSDIFNQPQHF; DNA: TGTGCCAGCAGCGACATATTCAATCAGCCCCAGCATTTT
size: .; V: TRBV28; D: TRBD2; J: TRBJ2-1; CDR3: CASSPATSYYNEQFF; DNA: TGTGCCAGCAGCCCGGCGACTAGCTACTACAATGAGCAGTTCTTC
size: once; V: TRBV27; D: .; J: TRBJ2-7; CDR3: CASSFGRRYEQYF; DNA: TGTGCCAGCAGTTTCGGACGGCGCTACGAGCAGTACTTC
size: .; V: TRBV7-3; D: .; J: TRBJ1-2; CDR3: CASSLTSAGVEGYTF; DNA: TGTGCCAGCAGCTTAACGTCTGCAGGGGTGGAAGGCTACACCTTC
size: .; V: TRBV4-1; D: TRBD2; J: TRBJ2-1; CDR3: CASSKLGLAGVESYNEQFF; DNA: TGCGCCAGCAGCAAACTCGGACTAGCGGGAGTAGAATCCTACAATGAGCAGTTCTTC
size: .; V: TRBV5-4; D: TRBD1; J: TRBJ2-5; CDR3: CASFYRGALLETQYF; DNA: TGTGCCAGCTTTTACAGGGGCGCCCTTCTGGAGACCCAGTACTTC
size: .; V: TRBV5-4; D: TRBD1; J: TRBJ2-1; CDR3: CASSAADRVYNEQFF; DNA: TGTGCCAGCAGCGCAGCGGACAGGGTCTACAATGAGCAGTTCTTC
size: .; V: TRBV28; D: .; J: TRBJ2-5; CDR3: CASSLFRDFGGTQYF; DNA: TGTGCCAGCAGTTTATTCCGGGATTTCGGTGGGACCCAGTACTTC
size: .; V: TRBV6-5; D: .; J: TRBJ2-7; CDR3: CASSYSGGGEEQYF; DNA: TGTGCCAGCAGTTACTCGGGGGGAGGTGAAGAGCAGTACTTC
size: .; V: TRBV6-5; D: .; J: TRBJ1-5; CDR3: CASSPGPGMGQPQHF; DNA: TGTGCCAGCAGCCCGGGCCCAGGGATGGGTCAGCCCCAGCATTTT
size: .; V: TRBV28; D: TRBD2; J: TRBJ2-2; CDR3: CASFWASGTVLNTGELFF; DNA: TGTGCCAGCTTTTGGGCTAGCGGGACAGTTCTGAACACCGGGGAGCTGTTTTTT
size: .; V: TRBV7-2; D: .; J: TRBJ1-2; CDR3: CASSLGNGYTF; DNA: TGTGCCAGCAGCTTAGGGAATGGCTACACCTTC
size: .; V: TRBV10-3; D: .; J: TRBJ2-1; CDR3: CAISESIASSYNEQFF; DNA: TGTGCCATCAGTGAGTCGATAGCGAGTTCCTACAATGAGCAGTTCTTC
size: .; V: TRBV19; D: .; J: TRBJ1-2; CDR3: CASSIDLASLTGLYGYTF; DNA: TGTGCCAGTAGTATAGATCTGGCTTCCTTGACAGGACTATATGGCTACACCTTC
size: .; V: TRBV7-2; D: .; J: TRBJ1-1; CDR3: CALQVNTEAFF; DNA: TGTGCCTTACAGGTAAACACTGAAGCTTTCTTT
size: .; V: TRBV4-1; D: .; J: TRBJ1-1; CDR3: CASSQDWQGGNTEAFF; DNA: TGCGCCAGCAGCCAAGACTGGCAGGGAGGGAACACTGAAGCTTTCTTT
size: .; V: TRBV11-3; D: .; J: TRBJ2-5; CDR3: CASSQHTLETQYF; DNA: TGTGCCAGCAGCCAGCATACACTCGAGACCCAGTACTTC
size: .; V: TRBV5-6; D: TRBD1; J: TRBJ2-7; CDR3: CASSLVVTGSYEQYF; DNA: TGTGCCAGCAGCTTGGTAGTGACAGGGTCCTACGAGCAGTACTTC
size: .; V: TRBV4-2; D: .; J: TRBJ2-2; CDR3: CASSQEREPGELFF; DNA: TGTGCCAGCAGCCAAGAACGCGAGCCCGGGGAGCTGTTTTTT
size: few; V: TRBV5-8; D: TRBD2; J: TRBJ2-7; CDR3: CASSLASGRAREQYF; DNA: TGTGCCAGCAGCTTAGCCAGCGGGAGGGCCCGGGAGCAGTACTTC
size: .; V: TRBV2; D: TRBD1; J: TRBJ1-5; CDR3: CAVSPQTGSNQPQHF; DNA: TGTGCCGTCAGCCCTCAGACAGGGAGCAATCAGCCCCAGCATTTT
size: .; V: TRBV28; D: TRBD2; J: TRBJ2-7; CDR3: CASSSPWLAGDNEQYF; DNA: TGTGCCAGCAGTTCGCCCTGGCTAGCGGGAGACAACGAGCAGTACTTC
size: .; V: TRBV13; D: TRBD1; J: TRBJ1-4; CDR3: CASSAAGTVNEKLFF; DNA: TGTGCCAGCAGCGCGGCCGGGACAGTTAATGAAAAACTGTTTTTT
size: few; V: TRBV9; D: .; J: TRBJ1-1; CDR3: CASSSSDLRDMNTEAFF; DNA: TGTGCCAGCAGCTCGTCGGACCTACGAGATATGAACACTGAAGCTTTCTTT
size: .; V: TRBV4-3; D: TRBD2; J: TRBJ2-7; CDR3: CASSQGVQPGGPDYEQYF; DNA: TGCGCCAGCAGCCAAGGGGTGCAACCGGGAGGGCCGGATTACGAGCAGTACTTC
size: .; V: TRBV28; D: .; J: TRBJ1-5; CDR3: CASSTPLLQVNQPQHF; DNA: TGTGCCAGCAGTACCCCCCTGCTCCAGGTCAATCAGCCCCAGCATTTT
size: .; V: TRBV7-2; D: TRBD2; J: TRBJ2-1; CDR3: CASSPTSGRAYEQFF; DNA: TGTGCCAGCAGTCCCACTAGCGGGAGGGCCTATGAGCAGTTCTTC
size: .; V: TRBV7-9; D: .; J: TRBJ1-1; CDR3: CASSSTENTEAFF; DNA: TGTGCCAGCAGTTCCACAGAGAACACTGAAGCTTTCTTT
size: .; V: TRBV28; D: TRBD1; J: TRBJ2-3; CDR3: CASSSDRELSTDTQYF; DNA: TGTGCCAGCAGTTCTGACAGGGAGCTTAGCACAGATACGCAGTATTTT
size: .; V: TRBV27; D: .; J: TRBJ1-1; CDR3: CASSSGVILGTEAFF; DNA: TGTGCCAGCAGTTCAGGGGTCATATTAGGGACTGAAGCTTTCTTT
size: .; V: TRBV11-2; D: TRBD1; J: TRBJ1-2; CDR3: CASRTGGGGYTF; DNA: TGTGCCAGCAGAACAGGGGGCGGTGGCTACACCTTC